The text below deals with one T cell receptor beta chain. This entry belongs to a study of blood T cell repertoires in COVID-19. The protocol was immunoSEQ multiplex PCR, while the TCRdb copy is restricted to in-frame clones and leaves out a portion. The repertoire consists of about 180,000 clones, with approximately 86% occurring once and the leading ten covering around 0.5%. Trimming cost V 0 bases and J 0 bases, with 18 bases left between them. CDR3 length: 20 amino acids. CDR1 is LNHNV and CDR2 is YYDKDF in the germline V gene (reference sequence). While infection was still active, Seattle patients were enrolled and then followed longitudinally.

The TCR was taken from a man aged 55-75 years with COVID-19, enrolled during active disease. The specimen was peripheral blood. V gene TRBV15 combines with J gene TRBJ2-6; D perhaps matches TRBD2 (6 bases). The CDR3 DNA reads as TGTGCCACCAGCAGAGACCATGGGCAGGGAGGAAACTCTGGGGCCAACGTCCTGACTTTC. Its translation is CATSRDHGQGGNSGANVLTF.